This TCR beta chain was sequenced in a study of cytomegalovirus exposure and HLA in healthy donors. Study-wide points: The analysis excluded some indistinguishable V segments, including TRBV6-2 and TRBV6-3.

The CDR3 consists of 14 residues. V shed 5 bases, J shed 7 bases, and the junction held 5 bases outside the gene matches. Germline loops: CDR1 MNHEY, CDR2 SVGAGI. Of note for this clone: Its antigen is not known.

Both 60 Vbeta primers and 13 Jbeta primers went into the PCR. The protocol was immunoSEQ multiplex PCR, while the TCRdb copy is restricted to in-frame clones and leaves out a portion. The sample holds about 100,000 clones, around four fifths seen once. Though nominally healthy at sampling, donors likely had unrecorded immune exposures. This rearrangement joins TRBV6-5 to TRBJ1-6; 7 positions match TRBD1. The sample comprised PBMCs. The sequence derives from a man between 40 and 49 years old in good health and CMV-seropositive. CDR3 protein: CASSRQGGNSPLHF. The CDR3 DNA is TGTGCCAGCAGTCGACAGGGTGGGAATTCACCCCTCCACTTT.